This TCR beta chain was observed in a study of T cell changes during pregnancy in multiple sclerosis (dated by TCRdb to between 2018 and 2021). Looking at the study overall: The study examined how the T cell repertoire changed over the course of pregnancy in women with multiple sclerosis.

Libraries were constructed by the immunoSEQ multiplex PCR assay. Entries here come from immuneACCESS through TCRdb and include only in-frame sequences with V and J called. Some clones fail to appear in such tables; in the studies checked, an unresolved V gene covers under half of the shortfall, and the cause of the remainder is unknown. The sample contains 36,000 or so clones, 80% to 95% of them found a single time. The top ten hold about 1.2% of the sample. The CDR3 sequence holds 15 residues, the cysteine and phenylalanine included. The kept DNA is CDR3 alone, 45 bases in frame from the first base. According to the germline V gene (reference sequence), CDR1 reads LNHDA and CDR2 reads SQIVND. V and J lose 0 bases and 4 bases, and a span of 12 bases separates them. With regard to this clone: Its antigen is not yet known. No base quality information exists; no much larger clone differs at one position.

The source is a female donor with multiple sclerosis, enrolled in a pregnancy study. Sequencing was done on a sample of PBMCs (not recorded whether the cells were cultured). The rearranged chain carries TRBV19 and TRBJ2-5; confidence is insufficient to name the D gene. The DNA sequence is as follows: TGTGCCAGTAGTATAGATCGGGCCAGAGGAGAGACCCAGTACTTC. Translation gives CASSIDRARGETQYF.